The rows below give T cell receptor beta chains drawn from one sample of a study of beta chain features in type 1 diabetes. Using immunoSEQ multiplex PCR, the repertoire was profiled, and TCRdb retains in-frame clones only, with some absent. The sample contains 200,000 to 250,000 clones, 68% of which appear only once. Sequenced input: naive CD4+ T cells from blood. All receptors derive from a man in his thirties or forties in good health. Both conserved end residues are part of each CDR3. D genes are given only for firm matches. Size values are once, few and many counts, or a class for expanded clones, and some rows have none.

few,TRBD2,TRBJ2-5,TRBV30,TGTGCCTGGACCCTAGCGGGACTAAAGGGAGAGACCCAGTACTTC,CAWTLAGLKGETQYF
few,.,TRBJ2-5,TRBV29-1,TGCAGCGTTGAGGGGGAGGAGACCCAGTACTTC,CSVEGEETQYF
few,TRBD2,TRBJ2-3,TRBV29-1,TGCAGCGTTGTTCTAGCGGGAATGACAGATACGCAGTATTTT,CSVVLAGMTDTQYF
.,TRBD1,TRBJ1-2,TRBV30,TGTGCCTGGAGTGTAAAGGGACAGAATTATGGCTACACCTTC,CAWSVKGQNYGYTF
.,TRBD1,TRBJ2-5,TRBV28,TGTGCCAGCAGTTCCTCGACAGGGGTGGAGACCCAGTACTTC,CASSSSTGVETQYF
.,.,TRBJ1-6,TRBV4-2,TGTGCCAGCAGCCTCCAGGCTAATTCACCCCTCCACTTT,CASSLQANSPLHF
.,.,TRBJ1-3,TRBV9,TGTGCCAGCAGCGTAGAGCGGGCGCGGTCTGGAAACACCATATATTTT,CASSVERARSGNTIYF
.,.,TRBJ2-7,TRBV6-5,TGTGCCAGCAGCCGGGCTGGCTACGAGCAGTACTTC,CASSRAGYEQYF
few,TRBD1,TRBJ2-3,TRBV29-1,TGCAGCGCCGTCCGACAGGGACGCACAGATACGCAGTATTTT,CSAVRQGRTDTQYF
once,TRBD1,TRBJ1-2,TRBV29-1,TGCAGCGTTGAGACAGGGGTGGATGGCTACACCTTC,CSVETGVDGYTF
once,.,TRBJ1-1,TRBV5-1,TGCGCCAGCAGCTTGGAAGAGATCTCCTCTGAAGCTTTCTTT,CASSLEEISSEAFF
.,.,TRBJ1-1,TRBV30,TGTGCCTGGAGTGTACTTGCGGAAGCTTTCTTT,CAWSVLAEAFF
.,.,TRBJ2-5,TRBV29-1,TGCAGCGTCATTGTCCAAGAGACCCAGTACTTC,CSVIVQETQYF
.,.,TRBJ2-5,TRBV9,TGTGCCAGCAGCGCCCTTGGCAGCCCCCGGGAGACCCAGTACTTC,CASSALGSPRETQYF
.,.,TRBJ2-3,TRBV30,TGTGCCTGGAAGGGTGGCGGGGCCGTTGGAGATACGCAGTATTTT,CAWKGGGAVGDTQYF
.,.,TRBJ2-7,TRBV2,TGTGCCAGCACGGGGCAGGGTTACGAGCAGTACTTC,CASTGQGYEQYF
.,.,TRBJ2-1,TRBV19,TGTGCCAGTAAGGGCCCATACAATGAGCAGTTCTTC,CASKGPYNEQFF
.,.,TRBJ1-6,TRBV2,TGTGCCAGCAGTGAACTCTATAATTCACCCCTCCACTTT,CASSELYNSPLHF
few,TRBD1,TRBJ1-5,TRBV29-1,TGCAGCGTTCAGGGGGCGTCGGGTCAGCCCCAGCATTTT,CSVQGASGQPQHF
.,.,TRBJ1-3,TRBV30,TGTGCCTGGAGTGGGACATCTGGAAACACCATATATTTT,CAWSGTSGNTIYF
.,.,TRBJ2-7,TRBV7-2,TGTGCCAGCAGCTCTGGGCAGGTCCGGCACGAGCAGTACTTC,CASSSGQVRHEQYF
.,.,TRBJ2-5,TRBV5-4,TGTGCCAGCAGCCCCGGGACTCTGCGGGGAGAGACCCAGTACTTC,CASSPGTLRGETQYF
.,TRBD2,TRBJ2-1,TRBV5-1,TGCGCCAGCAGCGAAGAACTAGCGGGAGGGCGTAATGAGCAGTTCTTC,CASSEELAGGRNEQFF
.,TRBD2,TRBJ2-1,TRBV30,TGTGCCTGGAGTGTACTAGGTAGCGGGAGTTACAATGAGCAGTTCTTC,CAWSVLGSGSYNEQFF
once,.,TRBJ2-1,TRBV30,TGTGCCTGGAGCCGGGAGAGTCTCAATGAGCAGTTCTTC,CAWSRESLNEQFF
.,.,TRBJ1-1,TRBV15,TGTGCCACCAGCGGAAAGCTATCTACTGAAGCTTTCTTT,CATSGKLSTEAFF
.,.,TRBJ1-1,TRBV29-1,TGCAGCGGTAACAGGGCAAACACTGAAGCTTTCTTT,CSGNRANTEAFF
.,.,TRBJ1-4,TRBV2,TGTGCCAGCAGTTCTCGCTTAGGGACGCCTAATGAAAAACTGTTTTTT,CASSSRLGTPNEKLFF
.,.,TRBJ2-4,TRBV23-1,TGCGCCAGCAGTCAATCCTGGGGACCTTTGGCAAACATTCAGTACTTC,CASSQSWGPLANIQYF
.,.,TRBJ2-2,TRBV2,TGTGCCAGCACTTACACCGGGGAGCTGTTTTTT,CASTYTGELFF
.,.,TRBJ1-1,TRBV7-2,TGTGCCAGCAGCCCGGACAGCATGAACACTGAAGCTTTCTTT,CASSPDSMNTEAFF
few,.,TRBJ2-7,TRBV29-1,TGCAGCGTTGAAGAAGAGTGGAGGAAGCAGTACTTC,CSVEEEWRKQYF
.,.,TRBJ2-3,TRBV2,TGTGCCACCTCCCTGGGGAGAGCTAGCACAGATACGCAGTATTTT,CATSLGRASTDTQYF
.,.,TRBJ2-3,TRBV7-2,TGTGCCAGCAGCTCCCCCCATGGGACAGATACGCAGTATTTT,CASSSPHGTDTQYF
.,TRBD1,TRBJ2-7,TRBV19,TGTGCCAGTAGCCTCGACAGGGCCTACGAGCAGTACTTC,CASSLDRAYEQYF
once,TRBD2,TRBJ2-5,TRBV6-6,TGTGCCAGCGGGGTTCCGGGAGGTTCCCCGGAGACCCAGTACTTC,CASGVPGGSPETQYF
.,TRBD2,TRBJ2-5,TRBV9,TGTGCCAGCAGCGTAGTGGGGCGGGAGTGGGAGACCCAGTACTTC,CASSVVGREWETQYF
.,TRBD2,TRBJ2-2,TRBV5-4,TGTGCCAGCATGTCGACTAGCGGGAGCACCGGGGAGCTGTTTTTT,CASMSTSGSTGELFF
.,TRBD2,TRBJ2-3,TRBV14,TGTGCCAGCAGCAAAACCGGGACTAGGGCAGATACGCAGTATTTT,CASSKTGTRADTQYF
.,.,TRBJ2-2,TRBV18,TGTGCCAGCTCACCGCAGGGAGGTCCGAACACCGGGGAGCTGTTTTTT,CASSPQGGPNTGELFF
few,TRBD1,TRBJ2-1,TRBV29-1,TGCAGCGTTCGGGACAGGGGACGAGAGCAGTTCTTC,CSVRDRGREQFF
.,.,TRBJ2-1,TRBV5-1,TGCGCCAGCAGCTTGGATAGCTCCGGTGAGCAGTTCTTC,CASSLDSSGEQFF